A selection of T cell receptor beta chains follows, all from one sample in a study of T cell responses to AZD1222 COVID-19 vaccine. Assay: immunoSEQ multiplex PCR; the TCRdb copy retains only in-frame clones and omits some. The table shows roughly 150,000 clones, with roughly 92% occurring only once. Specimen: peripheral blood, collected on day 0 of AZD1222 vaccination. These receptors were obtained from an adult in good health. The CDR3 runs from the conserved cysteine through the conserved F or W. A D gene is named only where the DNA matches it firmly. Clone size appears in some rows only: once, few, many, or a class for an expanded clone.

clone_size j_call d_call v_call cdr3_aa cdr3_nt
. TRBJ2-3 . TRBV27 CASSLSSSTDTQYF TGTGCCAGCAGTTTATCGTCTAGCACAGATACGCAGTATTTT
. TRBJ2-2 TRBD2 TRBV13 CASSGRALGTGELFF TGTGCCAGCAGCGGGAGGGCCCTCGGGACCGGGGAGCTGTTTTTT
. TRBJ1-5 . TRBV2 CASSLGHSGGPQHF TGTGCCAGCAGCCTCGGACACTCCGGAGGGCCCCAGCATTTT
. TRBJ1-1 . TRBV29-1 CSVERFTVNTEAFF TGCAGCGTTGAAAGGTTCACAGTGAACACTGAAGCTTTCTTT
. TRBJ2-2 . TRBV14 CASSQGASRYTGELFF TGTGCCAGCAGCCAAGGGGCTAGCAGGTACACCGGGGAGCTGTTTTTT
few TRBJ1-2 . TRBV12-3/TRBV12-4 CASSSLGNYGYTF TGTGCCAGCAGTTCGTTGGGGAACTATGGCTACACCTTC
. TRBJ2-2 . TRBV9 CASSAYSGLPNTGELFF TGTGCCAGCAGCGCTTACTCAGGGCTCCCGAACACCGGGGAGCTGTTTTTT
. TRBJ2-7 . TRBV7-2 CASSLVGAYEQYF TGTGCCAGCAGCTTAGTAGGGGCGTACGAGCAGTACTTC
. TRBJ1-2 . TRBV9 CASISGQLGDYGYTF TGTGCCAGCATCTCCGGACAGCTAGGGGACTATGGCTACACCTTC
. TRBJ2-3 . TRBV5-1 CASSLASRTDTQYF TGCGCCAGCAGCTTGGCGTCACGCACAGATACGCAGTATTTT
. TRBJ2-3 TRBD1 TRBV5-6 CASSQDRGQSTDTQYF TGTGCCAGCAGCCAAGACAGGGGGCAGAGCACAGATACGCAGTATTTT
once TRBJ1-6 . TRBV6-1 CASSEARRGYSPLHF TGTGCCAGCAGTGAAGCACGCAGGGGATATTCACCCCTCCACTTT
. TRBJ1-4 . TRBV4-1 CASSFPKGGTNEKLFF TGCGCCAGCAGCTTCCCTAAGGGGGGAACTAATGAAAAACTGTTTTTT
. TRBJ2-1 . TRBV6-5 CASSVIGGFENEQFF TGTGCCAGCAGCGTAATCGGGGGCTTTGAAAATGAGCAGTTCTTC
. TRBJ2-2 . TRBV7-9 CASSLGKNTGELFF TGTGCCAGCAGCTTGGGAAAGAACACCGGGGAGCTGTTTTTT
. TRBJ1-1 . TRBV15 CATSREAVSGSAFF TGTGCCACCAGCAGGGAGGCGGTGTCGGGATCGGCTTTCTTT